This entry lists 5 T cell receptor beta chains sequenced from one sample in a study of T cell clonotyping in hematopoietic cell transplantation. Generated by immunoSEQ multiplex PCR, the TCRdb table keeps only in-frame clones and is missing some. The repertoire holds around 15,000 clones, with around 93% as singletons. This sample's time point: recipient sample about 28 days before transplant, after cytoreduction. Sequencing was performed on peripheral blood mononuclear cells, taken before stem cell transplant. These receptors were taken from a man between 18 and 35 years old with biphenotypic leukemia. Some clones in this sample may be carry-over from other donors' samples.

The rearrangement links TRBV6-5 to TRBJ2-7, with a possible D match to TRBD1 (5 bases). This CDR3 is 10 amino acids long. The germline V gene has CDR1 MNHEY and CDR2 SVGAGI. Deletions cut 8 bases from V and 4 bases from J, with 6 bases between. The CDR3 DNA follows: TGTGCCAGCGGGGCGTACGAGCAGTACTTC. Translating it yields CASGAYEQYF.

This clone was observed a handful of times. J is TRBJ2-7 and V is TRBV29-1, with D tentatively TRBD1 (6 bases). CDR1 and CDR2 (germline): SQVTM, ANQGSEA. Trimming pared 5 bases from V and 4 bases from J, leaving 9 bases between. This CDR3 is 11 amino acids long. The chain's CDR3 is CSVTGLYEQYF. DNA of the CDR3: TGCAGCGTTACAGGGTTGTACGAGCAGTACTTC.

V usage is TRBV30 and J usage is TRBJ1-1; D not resolved. V shed 0 bases and J shed 4 bases, with 9 bases lying between them. The CDR3 has 13 residues. CDR1 and CDR2 from the germline V gene are GTSNPN and SVGIG (reference sequence). In DNA form, the CDR3 reads TGTGCCTGGAGTGTCTTAGGGAGCACTGAAGCTTTCTTT. Protein sequence: CAWSVLGSTEAFF.

The CDR3 bases are TGTGCCAGCAGGAGGACTAGCGGGAGAGAGACCCAGTACTTC. Its translation: CASRRTSGRETQYF. This chain joins TRBV2 and TRBJ2-5, with 13 bases matching TRBD2. The CDR3 contains 14 residues. Trimming took 6 bases from V and 4 from J; bases not matched to a gene: 2. Per germline, CDR1 SNHLY and CDR2 FYNNEI.

This clone was counted once. The chain has TRBV6-1 and TRBJ2-3; D gene uncertain. V dropped 6 bases and J dropped 1 base, with 14 bases sitting between them. Germline CDR1 reads MNHNS; CDR2 reads SASEGT. The CDR3 covers 15 residues. This CDR3 is CASSGWGTGTDTQYF. CDR3 bases: TGTGCCAGCAGCGGATGGGGAACGGGCACAGATACGCAGTATTTT.